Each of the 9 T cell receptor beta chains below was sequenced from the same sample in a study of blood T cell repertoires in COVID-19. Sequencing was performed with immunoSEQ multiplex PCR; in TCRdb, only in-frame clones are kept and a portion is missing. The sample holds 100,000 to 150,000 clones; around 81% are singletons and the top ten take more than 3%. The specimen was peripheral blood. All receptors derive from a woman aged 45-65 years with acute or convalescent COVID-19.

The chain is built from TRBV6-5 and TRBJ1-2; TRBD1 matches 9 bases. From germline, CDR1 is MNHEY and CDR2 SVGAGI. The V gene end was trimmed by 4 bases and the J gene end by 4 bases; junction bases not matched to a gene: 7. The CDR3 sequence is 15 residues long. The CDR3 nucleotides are TGTGCCAGCAGTTTCACAGGGGGCGGGAGCTATGGCTACACCTTC. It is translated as CASSFTGGGSYGYTF.

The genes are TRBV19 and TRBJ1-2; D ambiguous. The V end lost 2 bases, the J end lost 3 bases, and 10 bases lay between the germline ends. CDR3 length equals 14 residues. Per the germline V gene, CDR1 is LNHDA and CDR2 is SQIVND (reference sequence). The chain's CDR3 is CASSIPGLDYGYTF. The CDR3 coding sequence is TGTGCCAGTAGTATACCAGGACTAGACTATGGCTACACCTTC.

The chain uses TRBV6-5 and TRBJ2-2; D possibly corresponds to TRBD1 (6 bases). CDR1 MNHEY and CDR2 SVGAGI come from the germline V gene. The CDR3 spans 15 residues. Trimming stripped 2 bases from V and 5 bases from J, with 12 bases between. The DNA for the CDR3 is TGTGCCAGCAGTTACCAACTGGACAGAACCGGGGAGCTGTTTTTT. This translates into CASSYQLDRTGELFF.

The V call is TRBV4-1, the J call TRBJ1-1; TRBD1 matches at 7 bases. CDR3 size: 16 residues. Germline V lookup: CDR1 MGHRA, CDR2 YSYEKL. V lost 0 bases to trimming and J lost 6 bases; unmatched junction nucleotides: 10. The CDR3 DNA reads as TGCGCCAGCAGCCAAGATATACAGGGGAGTCGTTCTGAAGCTTTCTTT. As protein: CASSQDIQGSRSEAFF.

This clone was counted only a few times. The CDR3 nucleotides read TGTGCCAGCAGTTCCGGGTTCGGAAACACCATATATTTT. The encoded protein is CASSSGFGNTIYF. The chain has TRBV28 and TRBJ1-3; D is uncertain. CDR1 and CDR2 from the germline V gene are MDHEN and SYDVKM. Between the trimmed V and J ends, which lost 4 bases and 4 bases, there was a span of 8 bases. There are 13 residues in the CDR3.

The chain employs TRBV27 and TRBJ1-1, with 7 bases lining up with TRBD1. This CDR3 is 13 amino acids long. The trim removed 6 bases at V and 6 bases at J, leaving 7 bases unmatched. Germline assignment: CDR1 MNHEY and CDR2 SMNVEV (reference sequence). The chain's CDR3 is CASRRNRGPEAFF. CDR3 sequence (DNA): TGTGCCAGCAGGCGAAACAGGGGCCCTGAAGCTTTCTTT.

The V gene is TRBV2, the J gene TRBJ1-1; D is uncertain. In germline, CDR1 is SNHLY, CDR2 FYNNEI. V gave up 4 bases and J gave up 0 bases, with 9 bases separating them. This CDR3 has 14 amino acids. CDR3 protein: CASSGKGVNTEAFF. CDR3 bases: TGTGCCAGCAGTGGGAAGGGAGTGAACACTGAAGCTTTCTTT.

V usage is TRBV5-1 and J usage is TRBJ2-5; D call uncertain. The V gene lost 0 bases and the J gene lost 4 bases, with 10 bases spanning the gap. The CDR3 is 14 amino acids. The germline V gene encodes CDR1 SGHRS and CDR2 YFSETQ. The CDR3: CASSLALSGETQYF. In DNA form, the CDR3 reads TGCGCCAGCAGCTTGGCGCTCTCGGGAGAGACCCAGTACTTC.

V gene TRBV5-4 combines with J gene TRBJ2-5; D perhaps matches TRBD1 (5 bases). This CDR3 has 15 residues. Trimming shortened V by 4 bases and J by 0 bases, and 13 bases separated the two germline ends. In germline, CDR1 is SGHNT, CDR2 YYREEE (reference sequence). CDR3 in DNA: TGTGCCAGCAGCCCCCGGTCGACAGACCAAGAGACCCAGTACTTC. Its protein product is CASSPRSTDQETQYF.